These 22 T cell receptor beta chains share one sample of origin, sequenced in a study of control samples from healthy donors and cancer patients (dated by TCRdb to about 2020). Libraries were constructed by the immunoSEQ multiplex PCR assay. The immuneACCESS repertoire file appears here via TCRdb, limited to in-frame rearrangements. These files lack a portion of the clones; in checked studies, under half of the deficit traces to unresolved V genes, and the cause of the others is not known. The sample table records 100,000 to 150,000 clones; around nine tenths of these occur just once. Clones ranked in the top ten supply roughly 3.2% of the sample. The sample comprised blood. These receptors were taken from a man over 45 in good health.

The V and J genes are TRBV3-1 (or the pseudogene TRBV3-2) and TRBJ1-1; no reliable D call. CDR1 is LGHDT, CDR2 YNNKEL, per germline (reference sequence). The CDR3 has 13 residues. V was shortened by 4 bases and J by 5 bases, with 11 bases between the two germline ends. The CDR3 DNA sequence: TGTGCCAGCAGCCGTTCGACTAGTACTGAAGCTTTCTTT. Protein product: CASSRSTSTEAFF.

CDR3 in amino acids: CASSRQTANTEAFF. The CDR3 DNA sequence: TGTGCCAGTAGTCGACAGACAGCGAACACTGAAGCTTTCTTT. V usage is TRBV19 and J usage is TRBJ1-1; a weak D match, TRBD1 (5 bases). Germline-derived CDR1 and CDR2 are LNHDA and SQIVND (reference sequence). The CDR3 sequence is 14 residues long. V dropped 5 bases and J dropped 1 base, with 11 bases sitting between them.

The V gene is TRBV28, the J gene TRBJ2-5; no clear D gene. Germline assignment: CDR1 MDHEN and CDR2 SYDVKM. The V end lost 5 bases, the J end lost 1 base, and 23 bases lay between the germline ends. The CDR3 loop spans 18 amino acids. The CDR3 region is CASSIGSSPLIGQETQYF. Here the CDR3 DNA reads TGTGCCAGCAGTATCGGGTCCTCCCCGCTCATCGGCCAAGAGACCCAGTACTTC.

The chain links TRBV7-8 to TRBJ2-3; D is ambiguous. V lost 5 bases and J 0 bases, leaving 9 bases between the germline ends. The V gene's germline CDR1 is SGHVS and CDR2 FQNEAQ. The CDR3 runs to 14 residues. The CDR3: CASSQLASTDTQYF. DNA of the CDR3: TGTGCCAGCAGCCAACTGGCTAGCACAGATACGCAGTATTTT.

CDR3 protein: CASSPFFGQGGTDTQYF. Written as DNA, the CDR3 is TGTGCCAGTAGTCCGTTCTTTGGACAGGGAGGCACAGATACGCAGTATTTT. V gene TRBV19 combines with J gene TRBJ2-3, with 8 nucleotides matching TRBD1. The CDR3 runs 17 residues. The germline V gene encodes CDR1 LNHDA and CDR2 SQIVND (reference sequence). After removal of 5 bases from V and 1 base from J, the junction contained 11 bases not matched to a gene.

This chain joins TRBV24-1 and TRBJ2-1; no clear D. Germline values: CDR1 KGHDR, CDR2 SFDVKD. Trimming took 3 bases from V and 10 from J, leaving 12 bases between them. The CDR3 sequence is 13 residues long. The CDR3 coding sequence is TGTGCCACCAGTGATCCCCCAAGACCCGAGCAGTTCTTC. It specifies CATSDPPRPEQFF.

The chain joins TRBV28 to TRBJ2-5; possibly TRBD2 for D (7 bases). Per the germline V gene, CDR1 is MDHEN and CDR2 is SYDVKM. Trimming shortened V by 1 base and J by 2 bases, and 17 bases separated the two germline ends. The CDR3 covers 17 residues. CDR3 nucleotides: TGTGCCAGCAGTTTATTTGCCGGGGGGCGAGGGCAAGAGACCCAGTACTTC. Its protein is CASSLFAGGRGQETQYF.

As DNA, the CDR3 is TGTGCCAGCAGCCCCGGGGTCCCCCCCCAAGAGACCCAGTACTTC. Translating it yields CASSPGVPPQETQYF. V is TRBV11-2 and J is TRBJ2-5, with a possible D match to TRBD2 (5 bases). Germline V gives CDR1 SGHAT, CDR2 FQNNGV. CDR3 length: 15 amino acids. V was pared by 5 bases and J by 1 base, with 14 bases between.

The V call is TRBV7-3, the J call TRBJ2-3, with 9 nucleotides matching TRBD2. V shed 5 bases, J shed 4 bases, and the junction held 10 bases outside the gene matches. This CDR3 has 16 residues. Germline V gene lookup returns CDR1 SGHTA and CDR2 FQGTGA. The CDR3 spells CASSPGGGALADTQYF. DNA of the CDR3: TGTGCCAGCAGCCCAGGCGGGGGGGCGTTGGCAGATACGCAGTATTTT.

The chain has TRBV25-1 and TRBJ2-7; 7 bases are a match to TRBD1. The CDR3 consists of 13 residues. Losses at the gene ends were 6 bases for V and 5 bases for J; bases not matched to a gene: 7. Germline CDR1 reads MGHDK; CDR2 reads SYGVNS. The CDR3 DNA sequence: TGTGCCAGCAGGGGACAGTGGTTCAACGAGCAGTACTTC. It yields the protein CASRGQWFNEQYF.

The CDR3 reads CASSATGEPYEQYF. The CDR3 DNA reads as TGTGCCAGCAGCGCCACAGGGGAGCCCTACGAGCAGTACTTC. The rearrangement joins TRBV9 to TRBJ2-7, with 7 bases aligning to TRBD1. J gave up 2 bases and V 3 bases, and 5 bases lay outside the gene matches. The CDR3 loop spans 14 amino acids. The germline gives CDR1 SGDLS, CDR2 YYNGEE.

The rearrangement joins TRBV30 to TRBJ1-6; TRBD1 matches 7 bases. Germline V gene lookup returns CDR1 GTSNPN and CDR2 SVGIG (reference sequence). V gave up 0 bases and J gave up 8 bases; unmatched junction bases: 4. This CDR3 is 14 amino acids long. The CDR3 spells CAWSVGQIDSPLHF. CDR3 DNA: TGTGCCTGGAGTGTGGGACAGATCGATTCACCCCTCCACTTT. The full variable domain, its missing parts supplied by reference TRBV30 and TRBJ1-6, is SQTIHQWPATLVQPVGSPLSLECTVEGTSNPNLYWYRQAAGRGLQLLFYSVGIGQISSEVPQNLSASRPQDRQFILSSKKLLLSDSGFYLCAWSVGQIDSPLHFGNGTRLTVT.

The rearrangement joins TRBV27 to TRBJ2-7; D remains ambiguous. The germline CDR1 and CDR2 sequences are MNHEY and SMNVEV (reference sequence). V lost 5 bases and J lost 0, with 14 bases in between. CDR3 length: 15 residues. Written as DNA, the CDR3 is TGTGCCAGCAGTCCGCTTCGGATACCCTCCTACGAGCAGTACTTC. It translates to CASSPLRIPSYEQYF.

The J gene is TRBJ1-2, the V gene TRBV5-6; D is possibly TRBD1 (6 bases). V lost 3 bases and J lost 4, with 13 bases in between. Germline V gene data show CDR1 as SGHDT and CDR2 as YYEEEE. The CDR3 runs 14 residues. The CDR3 spells CASSYRDLVYGYTF. The CDR3 DNA reads TGTGCCAGCAGCTACAGGGATCTCGTCTATGGCTACACCTTC.

This clone was counted between two and nine times. This chain connects TRBV30 to TRBJ1-1, with 11 nucleotides matching TRBD1. CDR3 length: 16 amino acids. Germline V lookup: CDR1 GTSNPN, CDR2 SVGIG (reference sequence). V trimming: 1 base; J trimming: 4 bases; junction bases outside the gene matches: 8. CDR3 amino acids: CAWSERTGGAITEAFF. CDR3 coding DNA: TGTGCCTGGAGTGAAAGGACAGGGGGCGCGATCACTGAAGCTTTCTTT.

V is TRBV4-2 and J is TRBJ2-2; D is possibly TRBD1 (6 bases). The V gene lost 0 bases and the J gene lost 4 bases, with 15 bases spanning the gap. From germline, CDR1 is LGHNA and CDR2 YNFKEQ. This CDR3 is built from 17 residues. The CDR3 nucleotides read TGTGCCAGCAGCCAAGATCTGGGTAGGGGGAGCACCGGGGAGCTGTTTTTT. It codes for CASSQDLGRGSTGELFF.

The chain uses TRBV28 and TRBJ2-7, with D perhaps TRBD2 (7 bases). Looked up from germline, CDR1 is MDHEN and CDR2 is SYDVKM. CDR3 length: 14 residues. V was pared by 4 bases and J by 2 bases, with 12 bases between. The CDR3 nucleotides are TGTGCCAGCAGTTGGGGAGGGGGGGCCTACGAGCAGTACTTC. Its translation is CASSWGGGAYEQYF.

This rearrangement joins TRBV27 to TRBJ1-4; 7 bases are a match to TRBD1. This CDR3 spans 15 amino acids. Germline CDR1 MNHEY, CDR2 SMNVEV (reference sequence). The J segment lost 5 bases and the V segment lost 5 bases, leaving 8 bases of the junction unmatched. The CDR3 nucleotides are TGTGCCAGCAGTCCCCGGGACAGCCGAAATGAAAAACTGTTTTTT. Protein product: CASSPRDSRNEKLFF.

V usage is TRBV12-3 or TRBV12-4 and J usage is TRBJ2-1, with D hard to call. Deletions cut 6 bases from V and 1 base from J, with 4 bases between. CDR3 size: 12 residues. CDR3 protein: CASSASYNEQFF. The CDR3 nucleotides are TGTGCCAGCAGCGCATCCTACAATGAGCAGTTCTTC.

The chain carries TRBV19 and TRBJ1-5, with D unclear. The CDR3 consists of 16 residues. V lost 3 bases, J lost 1 base, and 13 bases lay in between. Germline V gene data show CDR1 as LNHDA and CDR2 as SQIVND (reference sequence). In DNA, the CDR3 is TGTGCCAGTAGTATCCTTGAGGGTCGGAGCAATCAGCCCCAGCATTTT. Its protein is CASSILEGRSNQPQHF.

This chain connects TRBV28 to TRBJ2-1, with a possible D match to TRBD2 (6 bases). Looked up from germline, CDR1 is MDHEN and CDR2 is SYDVKM. The CDR3 sequence is 14 residues long. V was trimmed by 4 bases and J by 5 bases, leaving 12 bases between them. The CDR3 bases are TGTGCCAGCAGTTCCGGGGGACCCAACAATGAGCAGTTCTTC. This codes for CASSSGGPNNEQFF.

V is TRBV14 and J is TRBJ2-7; 8 bases align to TRBD1. CDR3 length equals 13 residues. The germline gives CDR1 SGHDN, CDR2 FVKESK. The trim removed 4 bases at V and 6 bases at J, leaving 5 bases unmatched. The CDR3 nucleotides are TGTGCCAGCAGCCCCCGGACAGGGCTCGAGCAGTACTTC. Its protein is CASSPRTGLEQYF.